This T cell receptor beta chain is from a study of T cell clonality in common variable immunodeficiency. Study outcomes and limitations: Common variable immunodeficiency TCR beta sequences reportedly had fewer deletions and N-nucleotide insertions. CVID subjects had higher TCRbeta clonality than healthy controls, most marked in about a third.

For at least one year, all CVID subjects received replacement immunoglobulin. Per the germline V gene, CDR1 is GTSNPN and CDR2 is SVGIG (reference sequence). V was trimmed by 7 bases and J by 4 bases, leaving 13 bases between them. The CDR3 is 12 amino acids. As to this clone: Its antigen is currently unknown. Read data end 3 residues before the CDR3 end; the end is taken from the germline J gene.

Equal genomic DNA amounts from CVID and control samples were sequenced. Sequenced by immunoSEQ multiplex PCR; TCRdb stores in-frame clones only, minus some. The data show around 32,000 clones, with none appearing a single time. This chain uses TRBV30 with TRBJ2-5; D might be TRBD2 (6 bases). The sample taken for sequencing was peripheral blood mononuclear cells. The clonotype was recovered from a human donor with common variable immunodeficiency. CDR3 bases read: TGTGCCTCAACCCCGACTAGAGAGACC. It encodes CASTPTRET. In full, the CDR3 reads CASTPTRETQYF.